This T cell receptor beta chain was sequenced in a study of naive CD8 T cells in extremely preterm neonates. Overall study findings and caveats: CDR3 nucleotide sharing was about 2.7% in preterm, 0.35% to 0.4% term, more than 0.025% children, about 0.01% adults. Preterm neonate repertoires were significantly less rich by iChao1 than others.

A word on this clone: Its antigen is not known.

Trimming shortened V by 2 bases and J by 2 bases, and 9 bases separated the two germline ends. Per the germline V gene, CDR1 is MNHEY and CDR2 is SMNVEV (reference sequence). This CDR3 is 14 amino acids long. The method was immunoSEQ multiplex PCR; TCRdb's version includes in-frame clones alone and lacks a portion of them. The repertoire holds around 7,000 clones, with about 97% as singletons. Blood donors were healthy children aged 16-56 months and healthy nonsmoking adults. The sequence was collected from a human donor in good health. The chain couples TRBV27 to TRBJ1-1; D gene uncertain. The sequenced sample was naive CD8+ T cells from blood. The CDR3 DNA reads as TGTGCCAGCAGTTTAATACAGTCAAACACTGAAGCTTTCTTT. It is translated as CASSLIQSNTEAFF.